This entry lists 15 T cell receptor beta chains sequenced from one sample in a study of CD8 T cells in Susac syndrome. An input of 0.5 to 1 ug of RNA was subjected to reverse transcription using random hexamers. TCRdb fed the immunoSEQ multiplex PCR reads into MiXCR, producing one record per CDR3 protein. Of around 230,000 distinct CDR3 sequences in the sample, 90% to 96% were seen once. Source material: CD4+ T cells from PBMCs. Source of these receptors: a human donor with Susac syndrome.

This clonotype is a singleton in its sample. The J gene is TRBJ2-1, the V gene TRBV20-1; no clear D. Trimming pared 4 bases from V and 0 bases from J, leaving 4 bases between. This CDR3 spans 12 amino acids. Germline CDR1 is DFQATT and CDR2 is SNEGSKA (reference sequence). CDR3 DNA: TGCAGTGCTACCCTCTCCTACAATGAGCAGTTCTTC. It codes for CSATLSYNEQFF.

V is TRBV30 and J is TRBJ2-5; perhaps TRBD2 as D (5 bases). The V gene lost 2 bases and the J gene lost 5 bases, with 12 bases spanning the gap. There are 13 residues in the CDR3. Germline CDR1 reads GTSNPN; CDR2 reads SVGIG (reference sequence). The CDR3 DNA sequence: TGTGCCTGGAGTCTAGGGAGTAGGGAGACCCAGTACTTC. This encodes CAWSLGSRETQYF. Variable domain in full (rest from reference TRBV30 and TRBJ2-5): SQTIHQWPATLVQPVGSPLSLECTVEGTSNPNLYWYRQAAGRGLQLLFYSVGIGQISSEVPQNLSASRPQDRQFILSSKKLLLSDSGFYLCAWSLGSRETQYFGPGTRLLVL.

The CDR3 is CSVEAGGGRDTQYF. CDR3 bases: TGCAGTGTTGAAGCGGGAGGGGGACGGGATACGCAGTATTTT. The V call is TRBV20-1, the J call TRBJ2-3; 10 bases align to TRBD2. From germline, CDR1 is DFQATT and CDR2 SNEGSKA (reference sequence). V shed 7 bases, J shed 6 bases, and the junction held 10 bases outside the gene matches. The CDR3 runs 14 residues.

V is TRBV29-1 and J is TRBJ2-2; unclear D gene. CDR1 and CDR2 from the germline V gene are SQVTM and ANQGSEA. CDR3 size: 15 residues. Trimming removed 7 bases at V and 5 bases at J, with 20 bases between. As DNA, the CDR3 is TGCAGCGCCCCGGGTGGAATCTCAGAGACCGGGGAGCTGTTTTTT. As protein: CSAPGGISETGELFF.

The chain carries TRBV7-2 and TRBJ1-2, with unresolved D. Germline lookup yields CDR1 SGHTA and CDR2 FQGNSA. The length of the CDR3 is 15 residues. V lost 5 bases, J lost 1 base, and 14 bases lay in between. CDR3 in DNA: TGTGCCAGCAGCAGCCGGGCCACTTTTAACTATGGCTACACCTTC. This codes for CASSSRATFNYGYTF.

This rearrangement joins TRBV10-3 to TRBJ2-7; no clear D gene. The V end was cut by 2 bases, the J end by 2 bases, with 4 bases between. This CDR3 is built from 12 residues. CDR1 and CDR2 (germline): ENHRY, SYGVKD. In DNA form, the CDR3 reads TGTGCCATCAGTGAGAAGGCCTACGAGCAGTACTTC. Translation gives CAISEKAYEQYF.

The chain carries TRBV27 and TRBJ1-4; D uncertain. V gave up 2 bases and J gave up 8 bases, with 12 bases separating them. In germline, CDR1 is MNHEY, CDR2 SMNVEV (reference sequence). The CDR3 contains 14 residues. Written as DNA, the CDR3 is TGTGCCAGCAGTTTAGCCCCACTGAGGGAAAAACTGTTTTTT. Its translation is CASSLAPLREKLFF.

The V and J genes are TRBV18 and TRBJ1-5; the D gene is possibly TRBD1 (5 bases). CDR3 size: 15 residues. The V end was cut by 3 bases, the J end by 5 bases, with 14 bases between. Germline V lookup: CDR1 KGHSH, CDR2 LQKENI. CDR3: CASSPAGSRDQPQHF. CDR3 coding DNA: TGTGCCAGCTCACCCGCTGGGAGCAGGGATCAGCCCCAGCATTTT.

The V call is TRBV20-1, the J call TRBJ2-7; unclear D gene. Germline V gene lookup returns CDR1 DFQATT and CDR2 SNEGSKA (reference sequence). The germline V and J ends were trimmed by 6 bases and 5 bases, with 14 bases remaining between them. This CDR3 has 12 residues. The CDR3 reads CSADVFGNEQYF. In DNA form, the CDR3 reads TGCAGTGCCGACGTCTTCGGTAACGAGCAGTACTTC.

This clonotype showed up just a few times. The chain uses TRBV3-1 and TRBJ2-3, with D hard to call. The germline V and J ends were trimmed by 0 bases and 8 bases, with 12 bases remaining between them. The CDR3 totals 14 residues. Germline CDR1 is LGHDT and CDR2 is YNNKEL (reference sequence). The CDR3 loop is CASSQDESTPTQYF. CDR3 DNA sequence: TGTGCCAGCAGCCAAGATGAGTCAACTCCTACGCAGTATTTT.

The CDR3 reads CSARDIPAGGRNEQFF. CDR3 in DNA: TGCAGTGCTAGAGATATCCCCGCGGGAGGGAGGAATGAGCAGTTCTTC. V gene TRBV20-1 combines with J gene TRBJ2-1; 9 bases map to TRBD2. The ends lost 0 bases at V and 7 bases at J; junction bases unmatched: 10. The CDR3 loop spans 16 amino acids. The germline CDR1 and CDR2 sequences are DFQATT and SNEGSKA (reference sequence).

This sequence joins TRBV4-1 and TRBJ2-3, with a tentative D call TRBD1 (6 bases). Germline-derived CDR1 and CDR2 are MGHRA and YSYEKL. The CDR3 contains 18 residues. V was cut by 1 base and J by 6 bases, with 23 bases left in between. DNA of the CDR3: TGCGCCAGCAGCCAAGGACGGGTTCGAGGTCAGGGGAAGGATACGCAGTATTTT. This codes for CASSQGRVRGQGKDTQYF.

The J gene is TRBJ1-1, the V gene TRBV24-1, with D possibly matching TRBD1 (5 bases). Trimming cost V 9 bases and J 5 bases, with 12 bases left between them. CDR3 length: 12 residues. Germline V lookup: CDR1 KGHDR, CDR2 SFDVKD. The CDR3 spells CATGTGGTEAFF. In DNA form, the CDR3 reads TGTGCCACCGGGACTGGTGGAACTGAAGCTTTCTTT.

This rearrangement joins TRBV29-1 to TRBJ1-3; D uncertain. CDR3 length: 12 residues. Germline CDR1 and CDR2: SQVTM and ANQGSEA. V lost 3 bases and J lost 3, with 6 bases in between. Written as DNA, the CDR3 is TGCAGCGTTGAGGCAGATGGAAACACCATATATTTT. Protein: CSVEADGNTIYF.

This clonotype was seen once. The V gene is TRBV9, the J gene TRBJ2-1; 9 positions match TRBD2. The CDR3 sequence is 19 residues long. The germline CDR1 and CDR2 sequences are SGDLS and YYNGEE. Trimming at V came to 1 base and at J to 7 bases, leaving 18 bases not matched to a gene. The DNA for the CDR3 is TGTGCCAGCAGCGTAACCTTCTTAGCGGGAGAGGGGGATCGGAATGAGCAGTTCTTC. It is translated as CASSVTFLAGEGDRNEQFF. Filled out from reference TRBV9 and TRBJ2-1, the complete variable domain reads DSGVTQTPKHLITATGQRVTLRCSPRSGDLSVYWYQQSLDQGLQFLIQYYNGEERAKGNILERFSAQQFPDLHSELNLSSLELGDSALYFCASSVTFLAGEGDRNEQFFGPGTRLTVL.